The 19 T cell receptor beta chains below all came from one sample that was sequenced in a study of shared clonotypes between healthy human individuals. The repertoire was sequenced with immunoSEQ multiplex PCR; TCRdb's copy has only in-frame clones and lacks some. This sample carries millions of clones, over 85% of them seen once, and the ten largest clones take about 0.13%. The specimen was naive CD4+ T cells sorted from blood. Described subset: CD45RA+ positively selected. The receptors shown here come from a man aged 18 to 30 in good health.

The chain employs TRBV2 and TRBJ2-7; 14 positions match TRBD2. The CDR3 consists of 16 residues. Germline CDR1 and CDR2: SNHLY and FYNNEI. With 7 bases clipped from V and 3 bases from J, the junction kept 8 bases outside the gene matches. CDR3 in amino acids: CASTPGTSGSNYEQYF. The CDR3 coding sequence is TGTGCCAGCACGCCTGGGACTAGCGGGAGCAACTACGAGCAGTACTTC.

This clone was observed a few times. This sequence joins TRBV29-1 and TRBJ2-1; 9 bases align to TRBD1. Germline-derived CDR1 and CDR2 are SQVTM and ANQGSEA. Trimming took 3 bases from V and 9 from J; bases not matched to a gene: 12. The CDR3 covers 15 residues. The CDR3 sequence is CSVDGGTGSRSEQFF. For the CDR3, the DNA is TGCAGCGTTGATGGAGGGACAGGGAGCAGGAGTGAGCAGTTCTTC.

With respect to this clone: In the same sample, other DNA sequences code for this CDR3. This chain's CDR3 is CAISANSNQPQHF. The CDR3 DNA reads as TGTGCCATCAGTGCAAATAGCAATCAGCCCCAGCATTTT. The chain employs TRBV10-3 and TRBJ1-5; no firm D call. The CDR3 has 13 amino acids. V was shortened by 4 bases and J by 0 bases, with 4 bases between the two germline ends. Germline V lookup: CDR1 ENHRY, CDR2 SYGVKD.

The chain uses TRBV11-3 and TRBJ2-7; TRBD2 aligns across 9 bases. This CDR3 has 13 amino acids. Germline CDR1 is SGHNT and CDR2 is YENEEA. Trimming at V came to 5 bases and at J to 6 bases, leaving 5 bases not matched to a gene. CDR3 region: CASSPAGGFEQYF. CDR3 DNA sequence: TGTGCCAGCAGCCCGGCGGGAGGGTTCGAGCAGTACTTC.

J is TRBJ2-1 and V is TRBV10-2; no clear D gene. Germline loops: CDR1 WSHSY, CDR2 SAAADI. Trimming removed 4 bases at V and 5 bases at J, with 6 bases between. The CDR3 has 12 amino acids. CDR3 loop: CASSVRHNEQFF. The CDR3 DNA follows: TGCGCCAGCAGTGTTCGGCACAATGAGCAGTTCTTC.

This chain links TRBV5-6 with TRBJ1-5; D unclear. The CDR3 consists of 15 residues. The ends were cut back, 1 base at V and 0 bases at J, with 8 bases in the middle. From germline, CDR1 is SGHDT and CDR2 YYEEEE. CDR3 in amino acids: CASSLSGISNQPQHF. The CDR3 region has the DNA TGTGCCAGCAGCTTGTCTGGCATTAGCAATCAGCCCCAGCATTTT.

The CDR3 region has the DNA TGTGCCTGGTCGAACTCCGGGACAGTTTCCTACGAGCAGTACTTC. It is translated as CAWSNSGTVSYEQYF. V usage is TRBV30 and J usage is TRBJ2-7; TRBD1 matches 7 bases. Germline CDR1 and CDR2: GTSNPN and SVGIG (reference sequence). V shed 5 bases and J 1 base; nucleotides not matched to a gene: 11. This CDR3 has 15 residues.

V is TRBV7-9 and J is TRBJ1-6, with D uncertain. Between the trimmed V and J ends, which lost 4 bases and 7 bases, there was a span of 17 bases. The CDR3 loop spans 16 amino acids. The V gene's germline CDR1 is SEHNR and CDR2 FQNEAQ (reference sequence). CDR3 region: CASSSSRALGNSPLHF. CDR3 coding DNA: TGTGCCAGCAGCTCCAGCCGGGCCCTAGGCAATTCACCCCTCCACTTT.

This clone turned up a few times. Other nucleotide sequences from this sample produce the same CDR3. This sequence joins TRBV27 and TRBJ1-2, with TRBD1 matching over 7 bases. With 4 bases clipped from V and 8 bases from J, the junction kept 4 bases outside the gene matches. The germline V gene has CDR1 MNHEY and CDR2 SMNVEV (reference sequence). This CDR3 has 12 amino acids. CDR3 bases: TGTGCCAGCAGTTCGACAGGGAGCGGCTACACCTTC. Amino acid sequence: CASSSTGSGYTF.

This chain uses TRBV7-2 with TRBJ2-2, with D hard to call. Trimming pared 5 bases from V and 6 bases from J, leaving 7 bases between. This CDR3 is built from 12 residues. Looked up from germline, CDR1 is SGHTA and CDR2 is FQGNSA. CDR3 coding DNA: TGTGCCAGCAGCCGGTTTTCCGGGGAGCTGTTTTTT. It is translated as CASSRFSGELFF.

V gene TRBV6-1 combines with J gene TRBJ2-7, with D possibly being TRBD1 (5 bases). Trimming removed 5 bases at V and 6 bases at J, with 17 bases between. The CDR3 spans 14 residues. CDR1 is MNHNS, CDR2 SASEGT, per germline. The CDR3 spells CASSPQGKVTEQYF. DNA of the CDR3: TGTGCCAGCAGTCCTCAGGGAAAGGTCACCGAGCAGTACTTC.

The chain employs TRBV5-4 and TRBJ2-7; unclear D gene. V lost 4 bases and J lost 3, with 14 bases in between. Germline CDR1 SGHNT, CDR2 YYREEE (reference sequence). This CDR3 comprises 14 residues. CDR3 sequence (DNA): TGTGCCAGCAGCCCAACCTCCACAAGCTACGAGCAGTACTTC. Translated: CASSPTSTSYEQYF.

The gene calls are TRBV30 and TRBJ2-5; unclear D gene. Trimming pared 4 bases from V and 4 bases from J, leaving 10 bases between. Germline V gene sequence: CDR1 GTSNPN, CDR2 SVGIG (reference sequence). The CDR3 runs 12 residues. CDR3 protein: CAWKDSPETQYF. The DNA of the CDR3 is TGTGCCTGGAAAGATAGCCCAGAGACCCAGTACTTC.

Only one count was recorded for this clone. The chain links TRBV19 to TRBJ2-7, with unresolved D. Germline V gives CDR1 LNHDA, CDR2 SQIVND (reference sequence). CDR3 length: 14 amino acids. Trimming pared 4 bases from V and 1 base from J, leaving 11 bases between. The CDR3, as DNA: TGTGCCAGTAGTAAGCCAGACCGATCCTACGAGCAGTACTTC. Residues: CASSKPDRSYEQYF.

Remarks on this clone: This CDR3 is also generated by other DNA sequences in the sample. The chain couples TRBV6-5 to TRBJ1-3; no clear D gene. Germline V lookup: CDR1 MNHEY, CDR2 SVGAGI. The CDR3 is 13 residues long. V gave up 2 bases and J gave up 1 base, with 3 bases separating them. The CDR3 DNA sequence: TGTGCCAGCAGTTACGGGTCTGGAAACACCATATATTTT. Protein: CASSYGSGNTIYF.

J is TRBJ2-2 and V is TRBV5-8, with 10 bases lining up with TRBD1. Germline V gives CDR1 SGHTS, CDR2 YDEGEE. CDR3 size: 15 residues. V was pared by 4 bases and J by 7 bases, with 7 bases of the junction left unmatched. CDR3 in DNA: TGTGCCAGCAGCACCGGGACAGGGGTTGACGGGGAGCTGTTTTTT. Translating it yields CASSTGTGVDGELFF.

J is TRBJ2-5 and V is TRBV19, with D perhaps assigned TRBD1 or TRBD2 (5 bases each). Per the germline V gene, CDR1 is LNHDA and CDR2 is SQIVND (reference sequence). The CDR3 consists of 13 residues. The germline V and J ends were trimmed by 1 base and 8 bases, with 11 bases remaining between them. DNA for the CDR3: TGTGCCAGTAGTATAGTGGGTCGGGACACCCAGTACTTC. Encoded protein: CASSIVGRDTQYF.

The gene calls are TRBV25-1 and TRBJ2-5; possible D gene TRBD1, 5 bases. Trimming took off 0 bases at V and 5 bases at J, with 10 bases between the two ends. The CDR3 contains 14 residues. Germline-derived CDR1 and CDR2 are MGHDK and SYGVNS. CDR3: CASSEYRGIETQYF. CDR3 nucleotide sequence: TGTGCCAGCAGTGAATATAGGGGTATCGAGACCCAGTACTTC.

J is TRBJ1-1 and V is TRBV19; D is uncertain. The CDR3 length is 14 residues. Germline V lookup: CDR1 LNHDA, CDR2 SQIVND (reference sequence). V lost 2 bases to trimming and J lost 0 bases, with 7 bases between them. DNA of the CDR3: TGTGCCAGTAGTATACTCTTCATGAACACTGAAGCTTTCTTT. This codes for CASSILFMNTEAFF.